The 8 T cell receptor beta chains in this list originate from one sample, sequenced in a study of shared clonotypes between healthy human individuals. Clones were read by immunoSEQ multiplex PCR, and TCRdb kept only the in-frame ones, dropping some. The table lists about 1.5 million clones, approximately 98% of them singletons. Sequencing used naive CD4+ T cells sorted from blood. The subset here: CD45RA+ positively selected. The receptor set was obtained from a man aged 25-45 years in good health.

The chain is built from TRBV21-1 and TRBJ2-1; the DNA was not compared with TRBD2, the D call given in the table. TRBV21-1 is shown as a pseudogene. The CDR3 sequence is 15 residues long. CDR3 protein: CASSKLESSYNEQFF. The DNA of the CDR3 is TGTGCCAGCAGCAAACTAGAGAGCTCCTACAATGAGCAGTTCTTC.

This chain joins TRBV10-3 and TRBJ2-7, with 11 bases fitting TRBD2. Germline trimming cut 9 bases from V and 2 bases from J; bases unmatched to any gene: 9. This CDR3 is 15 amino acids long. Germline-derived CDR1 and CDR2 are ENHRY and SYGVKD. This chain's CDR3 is CAIQKSSGRTYEQYF. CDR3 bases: TGTGCCATTCAGAAATCTAGCGGGAGGACCTACGAGCAGTACTTC.

The CDR3 region is CASSSSGRAYGYTF. CDR3 sequence (DNA): TGTGCCAGCAGTTCCTCCGGCAGGGCCTATGGCTACACCTTC. V usage is TRBV28 and J usage is TRBJ1-2, with D maybe TRBD1 (5 bases). Germline V gene sequence: CDR1 MDHEN, CDR2 SYDVKM. This CDR3 spans 14 amino acids. V lost 4 bases and J lost 4, with 13 bases in between.

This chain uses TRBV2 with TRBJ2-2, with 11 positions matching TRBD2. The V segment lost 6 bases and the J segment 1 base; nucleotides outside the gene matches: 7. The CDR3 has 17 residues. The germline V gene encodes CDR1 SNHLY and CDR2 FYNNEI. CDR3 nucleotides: TGTGCCAGCAGACCCGGACTAGCGGGCTTGAACACCGGGGAGCTGTTTTTT. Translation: CASRPGLAGLNTGELFF.

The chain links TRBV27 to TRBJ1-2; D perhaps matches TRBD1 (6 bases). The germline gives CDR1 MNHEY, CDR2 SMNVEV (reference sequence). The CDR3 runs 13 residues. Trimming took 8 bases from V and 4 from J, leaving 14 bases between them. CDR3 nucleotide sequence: TGTGCCAGCGGTGACAGGAGATCCTATGGCTACACCTTC. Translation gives CASGDRRSYGYTF.

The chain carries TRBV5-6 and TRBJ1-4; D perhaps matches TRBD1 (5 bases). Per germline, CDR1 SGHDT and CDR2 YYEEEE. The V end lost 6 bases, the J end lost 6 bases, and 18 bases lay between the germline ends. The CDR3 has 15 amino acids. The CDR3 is CASTRWGFLDEKLFF. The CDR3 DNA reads TGTGCCAGCACTCGATGGGGCTTCCTCGATGAAAAACTGTTTTTT.

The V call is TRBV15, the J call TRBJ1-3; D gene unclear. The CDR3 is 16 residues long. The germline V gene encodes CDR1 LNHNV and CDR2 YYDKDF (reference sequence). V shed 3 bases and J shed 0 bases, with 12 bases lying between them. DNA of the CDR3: TGTGCCACCAGCAGTCCTGGTCGGGGCTCTGGAAACACCATATATTTT. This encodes CATSSPGRGSGNTIYF.

This chain's CDR3 is CATSRDWQEGYTF. CDR3 bases: TGTGCCACCAGCAGAGATTGGCAGGAAGGCTACACCTTC. The gene calls are TRBV15 and TRBJ1-2; D gene ambiguous. Germline V lookup: CDR1 LNHNV, CDR2 YYDKDF (reference sequence). V was shortened by 0 bases and J by 8 bases, with 10 bases between the two germline ends. The CDR3 covers 13 residues.